This TCR beta chain was sequenced during a study of blood T cell repertoires in COVID-19. The germline gives CDR1 LGHDT, CDR2 YNNKEL (reference sequence). With V trimmed by 1 base and J by 6 bases, 6 bases remained unmatched. CDR3 length equals 15 residues. The table came from immunoSEQ multiplex PCR; TCRdb's copy has only in-frame clones and leaves some out. The data hold some 64,000 clones, with roughly 80% observed a single time. The chain is built from TRBV3-1 (or the pseudogene TRBV3-2) and TRBJ1-2; 9 nucleotides align to TRBD1. The clonotype originates from a man in his sixties with acute or convalescent COVID-19. The sequencing input was peripheral blood. CDR3 amino acids: CASSQGGQGIHGYTF. DNA for the CDR3: TGTGCCAGCAGCCAAGGGGGACAGGGTATTCATGGCTACACCTTC.